The rows below give T cell receptor beta chains drawn from one sample of a study of PD-1 blockade in classical Hodgkin lymphoma. The table came from immunoSEQ multiplex PCR; TCRdb's copy has only in-frame clones and leaves some out. The sample includes about 25,000 clones, 84% seen only once; the top ten take 5% to 8%. This material consisted of peripheral blood mononuclear cells (PBMCs), taken before the fourth cycle of nivolumab. These receptors were collected from a human donor with classical Hodgkin lymphoma. Both conserved end residues are part of each CDR3. The order of the fields is D gene, clone size, J gene, V gene, CDR3 protein, CDR3 DNA. A D gene is named only where the DNA matches it firmly. Clone size is stated in some rows and not others, as once, few, many or a class when expanded.

>TRBD1|NA|TRBJ1-1|TRBV11-2
CASSAWGQRNTEAFF
TGTGCCAGCAGCGCGTGGGGACAGAGGAACACTGAAGCTTTCTTT
>NA|NA|TRBJ1-4|TRBV6-5
CASAYGGLGEKLFF
TGTGCCAGCGCTTACGGGGGACTGGGTGAAAAACTGTTTTTT
>NA|NA|TRBJ1-1|TRBV4-3
CASSQGDNESGEAFF
TGCGCCAGCAGCCAAGGGGACAACGAATCGGGTGAAGCTTTCTTT
>TRBD2|NA|TRBJ2-3|TRBV19
CASTRLAGDTDTQYF
TGTGCCAGTACTCGACTAGCGGGGGACACAGATACGCAGTATTTT
>TRBD2|NA|TRBJ2-4|TRBV4-2
CASSQEGLAGAAKNIQYF
TGTGCCAGCAGCCAAGAGGGTTTAGCGGGAGCTGCCAAAAACATTCAGTACTTC
>NA|NA|TRBJ2-1|TRBV4-1
CASRPPGGSPNEQFF
TGCGCCAGCAGACCCCCGGGGGGCTCTCCAAATGAGCAGTTCTTC
>NA|NA|TRBJ1-1|TRBV6-1
CASSPLPRPAFF
TGTGCCAGCAGCCCTCTTCCCCGGCCGGCTTTCTTT
>TRBD2|NA|TRBJ2-7|TRBV28
CASSYKLRGYEQYF
TGTGCCAGCAGTTACAAGTTGCGGGGGTACGAGCAGTACTTC
>NA|NA|TRBJ1-1|TRBV7-9
CASSLVGINTEAFF
TGTGCCAGCAGCTTAGTGGGAATTAACACTGAAGCTTTCTTT
>TRBD1|NA|TRBJ2-7|TRBV5-1
CASSPRTGSYEQYF
TGCGCCAGCAGCCCCCGGACAGGCTCCTACGAGCAGTACTTC
>NA|NA|TRBJ1-2|TRBV7-9
CASSSGRGNYGYTF
TGTGCCAGCAGCTCTGGGAGGGGGAACTATGGCTACACCTTC
>TRBD2|NA|TRBJ2-5|TRBV30
CAWEWGVISGRLEETQYF
TGTGCCTGGGAGTGGGGGGTGATTAGCGGGAGGCTGGAAGAGACCCAGTACTTC
>NA|NA|TRBJ2-3|TRBV5-1
CASSLEPVGRTGKGVDTQYF
TGCGCCAGCAGCTTGGAACCCGTAGGGAGAACAGGCAAGGGGGTAGATACGCAGTATTTT
>NA|NA|TRBJ1-4|TRBV4-2
CASSQEEATNEKLFF
TGTGCCAGCAGCCAAGAGGAAGCAACTAATGAAAAACTGTTTTTT
>NA|NA|TRBJ1-3|TRBV9
CASSVDWGGRINEGNTIYF
TGTGCCAGCAGCGTAGATTGGGGGGGTAGGATAAATGAAGGAAACACCATATATTTT
>NA|NA|TRBJ2-1|TRBV10-3
CAISVSDYNEQFF
TGTGCCATCAGTGTCTCCGACTACAATGAGCAGTTCTTC
>TRBD1|NA|TRBJ2-7|TRBV10-2
CASRLQGVTYEQYF
TGCGCCAGCAGGTTACAGGGGGTGACCTACGAGCAGTACTTC
>NA|NA|TRBJ2-2|TRBV10-2
CASRMSGSGELFF
TGCGCCAGCAGAATGTCGGGGTCCGGGGAGCTGTTTTTT
>NA|NA|TRBJ2-5|TRBV14
CASSQDLGETQYF
TGTGCCAGCAGCCAAGATCTAGGGGAGACCCAGTACTTC
>NA|NA|TRBJ1-1|TRBV7-6
CASSVRVEAFF
TGTGCCAGCAGCGTTAGAGTTGAAGCTTTCTTT
>NA|NA|TRBJ2-2|TRBV4-3
CASSQETGSGELFF
TGCGCCAGCAGCCAAGAAACGGGATCCGGGGAGCTGTTTTTT
>NA|few|TRBJ1-1|TRBV6-6
CASSYEVMNTEAFF
TGTGCCAGCAGTTACGAGGTCATGAACACTGAAGCTTTCTTT
>TRBD2|NA|TRBJ2-3|TRBV9
CASSPWTSGSTDTQYF
TGTGCCAGCAGCCCCTGGACTAGCGGGAGCACAGATACGCAGTATTTT
>NA|NA|TRBJ2-5|TRBV5-1
CASSLTPGALEETQYF
TGCGCCAGCAGCTTAACCCCCGGGGCCCTGGAAGAGACCCAGTACTTC
>TRBD2|NA|TRBJ2-7|TRBV9
CASSVEASGIYEQYF
TGTGCCAGCAGCGTAGAGGCTAGCGGGATCTACGAGCAGTACTTC
>TRBD1|NA|TRBJ2-2|TRBV9
CASSINRDRNTGELFF
TGTGCCAGCAGCATCAACCGGGACAGAAACACCGGGGAGCTGTTTTTT
>TRBD1|once|TRBJ1-2|TRBV2
CASSGDRGRWYGYTF
TGTGCCAGCAGTGGGGACAGGGGGCGCTGGTATGGCTACACCTTC
>TRBD1|NA|TRBJ1-1|TRBV5-1
CASIPDRGWPEAFF
TGCGCCAGCATTCCGGACAGGGGGTGGCCTGAAGCTTTCTTT
>NA|once|TRBJ1-1|TRBV5-1
CASSLEGAGEAFF
TGCGCCAGCAGCTTGGAAGGGGCAGGGGAAGCTTTCTTT
>TRBD1|NA|TRBJ1-2|TRBV30
CAWSGQGLHGYTF
TGTGCCTGGAGTGGACAGGGTCTCCATGGCTACACCTTC
>NA|NA|TRBJ2-2|TRBV7-9
CASSLETGELFF
TGTGCCAGCAGCTTAGAAACCGGGGAGCTGTTTTTT
>NA|NA|TRBJ1-5|TRBV2
CASRGQSSNQPQHF
TGTGCCAGCAGGGGGCAGAGTAGCAATCAGCCCCAGCATTTT
>NA|once|TRBJ1-1|TRBV25-1
CASSEGEGGTEAFF
TGTGCCAGCAGTGAAGGAGAGGGAGGGACTGAAGCTTTCTTT
>NA|NA|TRBJ2-3|TRBV2
CASSESGVYTDTQYF
TGTGCCAGCAGTGAATCAGGGGTTTACACAGATACGCAGTATTTT
>NA|NA|TRBJ2-3|TRBV9
CASSVEGGTDTQYF
TGTGCCAGCAGCGTAGAGGGGGGCACAGATACGCAGTATTTT
>TRBD1|NA|TRBJ2-2|TRBV27
CASSPYKGQGNTGELFF
TGTGCCAGCAGTCCCTATAAGGGACAGGGTAACACCGGGGAGCTGTTTTTT
>NA|NA|TRBJ1-2|TRBV18
CASSPPWGARNYGYTF
TGTGCCAGCTCACCCCCCTGGGGGGCGCGAAACTATGGCTACACCTTC
>NA|NA|TRBJ2-7|TRBV5-5
CASSPSGPHEQYF
TGTGCCAGCAGCCCCTCGGGACCCCACGAGCAGTACTTC
>NA|NA|TRBJ2-5|TRBV18
CASSLDRVGGETQYF
TGTGCCAGCTCACTCGACAGGGTCGGGGGAGAGACCCAGTACTTC
>NA|NA|TRBJ1-5|TRBV14
CASSIRQNQPQHF
TGTGCCAGCAGCATCAGACAGAATCAGCCCCAGCATTTT